This T cell receptor (beta chain) was profiled in a study of cytomegalovirus exposure and HLA in healthy donors (dated 2017 in TCRdb). Context from the whole study: An earlier analysis of around 600 of the donors reported 276 Gb of sequence data and around 110 million unique TCR beta sequences from 190 million or so T cells. Around 330 gigabases of sequencing data and around 88 million unique TCR sequences made up an early release that covered 500 to 650 HLA-typed donors. Of the 350 to 450 genotyped donors, 80% to 90% were placed in the genetic ancestry cluster associated with self-reported Caucasian donors. The study aimed to test whether cataloging public T cell receptors could reveal signatures of past pathogen exposure. The study profiled the T cell repertoires of about 640 subjects by immunosequencing and related them to cytomegalovirus serostatus. Besides the first cohort of 500 to 700 subjects, a separate validation cohort made up of 120 different subjects was used. To predict cytomegalovirus infection status, the study brought together high-throughput TCR immunosequencing, statistical association of individual TCRs with disease status, and machine learning. A later analysis re-analyzed previously published TCR beta repertoires from 600 to 850 donors and added high-resolution HLA genotyping to study TCR occurrence patterns. The later analysis used no new phenotypic data to find candidate immune exposures, relying instead on TCR beta sequences and their occurrence across donors. An earlier analysis of several hundred of the donors applied high-throughput TCR beta sequencing to assess whether each TCR beta V gene segment acted as functional or pseudogenic. Donor age, sex, ethnicity and CMV serostatus were collected together with the repertoire data. In a later genetic analysis, genome-wide SNP genotypes for 398 of the 666 donors were used, and that subset was treated as a discovery cohort. Every discovery cohort repertoire had been produced on one sequencing platform. Both class I and class II loci were covered by HLA typing, at four-digit resolution. The number of typed donors differed by locus: roughly 620-640 for A, B, C, DRB1 and DQB1; some 500 for DQA1; fewer than 610 for DPA1; and some 430 for DPB1. Roughly 5 DR-DQ haplotypes were treated as single units for association and clustering because of strong linkage in the cohort. On average, roughly 200,000 unique TCR beta nucleotide sequences were sequenced per donor among a few hundred genotyped donors of the cohort, with around 19% of those sequences being non-productive. Study-wide findings and limitations: It was suggested by the authors that the approach could potentially be generalized to other disease states and immunological phenotypes. In a later analysis, several top co-occurrence clusters were reported to appear linked to parvovirus B19, influenza, CMV and Epstein-Barr virus. The classifier was reported to diagnose cytomegalovirus status with high specificity and sensitivity in both the original cohort and the validation cohort. CMV serostatus was the only immune exposure information available for the cohort. Some IMGT-functional V segments, including TRBV6-2 and TRBV6-3, could not be told apart with the 87-base-pair reads, so those segments were excluded. The cohort was sequenced for TCR beta chains only, and without alpha or paired-chain data the features that could be detected were limited. In the study, approximately 160 TCR beta chains were listed as associated with cytomegalovirus. The presence/absence analyses assumed that sequencing depth was roughly uniform across donors, and that assumption may not be true. In a later analysis, most CMV-associated TCR beta chains were found to appear HLA-restricted, with HLA associations seemingly driven largely by CMV exposure. Most TCR sequences were seen in very few donors, while some public TCRs were found in many individuals. Specific HLA alleles were associated with some 15,000 TCR beta sequences at a false discovery rate of 0.05 in a later analysis. In a later analysis, TCR association rates were found to vary across HLA loci, with the most associated TCRs seen for DRB1 alleles and the fewest for HLA-C alleles. A few of the identified cytomegalovirus-associated TCR beta chains were confirmed in vitro to be specific for cytomegalovirus antigens. A later genetic analysis associated a missense DCLRE1C variant with V-gene and J-gene trimming of TCR beta chains, and an independent cohort replicated the association. According to a later genetic analysis, donors in an Asian-associated ancestry cluster had fewer N-insertions in productive TCRs than the approximately 610-donor mean. A later analysis found that HLA-associated TCR beta chains were more clonally expanded and had lower generation probabilities than equally common non-associated chains. Broadly in line with IMGT annotations, most TCR beta V segments showed up in productive rearrangements about 90% or about 30% of the time in an earlier analysis of 450 to 600 of the donors. Correlated functional status among segregating V segments might reflect linkage disequilibrium, but an unknown experimental factor could not be ruled out. The sequencing pipeline was judged likely to have produced a cluster of highly shared sequence variants as a technical artifact. Because HLA typing was unavailable for some donors at each locus, only the typed subset was used in association tests. Strong co-occurrence of HLA alleles, especially DR and DQ, made assigning TCR associations to individual alleles difficult. Because counts were too low, roughly 18 rarely observed V segments, including chromosome 9 orphons, were left out of the earlier analysis of 500 to 650 of the donors. A further reported finding was that TCR beta sequences accurately predicted the HLA-A and HLA-B alleles for most subjects in the first cohort.

V is cut by 5 bases and J by 2 bases, and the space between the germline ends is 8 bases. The CDR3 has 13 amino acids, counting the end cysteine and phenylalanine. The only DNA kept is the CDR3, 39 bases in frame from the first base. The CDR1 and CDR2 encoded by the germline V gene (reference sequence) are MNHEY and SMNVEV. To prepare the library, the immunoSEQ multiplex PCR assay was applied. The multiplex PCR relied on a mix of 60 forward primers for TCR Vbeta segments and 13 reverse primers for TCR Jbeta segments. A multiplex PCR assay on genomic DNA amplified the CDR3 region of rearranged TCR beta genes. The amplified TCR beta libraries were sequenced on the Illumina HiSeq System as 87-base-pair reads. As for the original processing: Across the roughly 600 repertoires, a later analysis counted some 80 million unique TCR beta chains, roughly 11 million of which were shared by at least two donors. To remove PCR and sequencing errors, raw reads were error-corrected and collapsed into unique sequences using a nearest-neighbor algorithm that merged closely related sequences. To assign V, D and J gene segments, CDR3 sequences were aligned to IMGT reference sequences. For a sequence to be retained, a match of at least six nucleotides to both a V gene segment and a J gene segment was required. Rearrangements were classified as productive when the CDR3 lacked stop codons and remained in frame with V and J, and all other rearrangements were classified as non-productive. Following IMGT convention, CDR3 was defined as the stretch from the second conserved V-encoded cysteine to the conserved J-encoded phenylalanine. The earlier analysis of a few hundred of the donors excluded any sequence lacking an unambiguous match to a single V gene segment. An earlier analysis of just under 600 of the donors called V segments functional above 56.7% productive rearrangements and segregating when the between-donor standard deviation exceeded 5%. To diagnose cytomegalovirus status from the catalog of TCR beta chain sequences, a statistical classification framework was built. A later analysis assigned V and J genes by comparing TCR nucleotide sequences with IMGT/GENE-DB human TR gene sequences. The TCRdist pipeline was used in a later analysis to assign CDR3 sequences and most-parsimonious VDJ recombination scenarios. A later analysis defined each TCR beta chain by its CDR3 amino acid sequence plus V-gene family, and excluded reads lacking a unique V-gene family. A later analysis removed nearly 600 highly shared, low-generation-probability nucleotide sequences to deal with suspected cross-contamination and a sequencing artifact. A later analysis calculated a clonal expansion index for each public chain from normalized within-repertoire ranks of inferred template counts. In a later analysis, generation probabilities were computed with a VDJ recombination model fitted to out-of-frame rearrangements, and the resulting probabilities were checked against IGoR. In a later analysis, TCR-TCR, TCR-HLA and TCR-CMV co-occurrence was scored with hypergeometric tests, and a repertoire-size bias correction was applied to TCR pairs. A later analysis estimated false discovery rates by permuting HLA or CMV assignments 20 times. In a later analysis, co-occurring TCRs were grouped using DBSCAN, with TCRdist sequence similarity added in when clustering inside HLA-allele-positive subsets. Repertoires with fewer than 30,000 or more than 120,000 public chains, plus five repertoires with anomalous nucleotide sharing, were excluded from co-occurrence clustering. Imported from immuneACCESS, the table was reduced by TCRdb to in-frame sequences with V and J called. These copies leave out some clones; in studies compared against another copy, an unresolved V gene accounts for under half, and the cause of the remainder is not known. V and J calls and clone size are copied from that table; D and trimming were computed from the DNA. The sample contains some 67,000 clones, 80% to 90% of them found a single time. Jointly, the top ten make up 2.5% to 3% of the sample.

A single count supports this clone. It has no known antigen specificity. No quality values exist for individual bases; no much larger clone is one base distant. The cohort was made up of under 800 healthy bone marrow donors. All cohort members were sampled while nominally healthy, although unrecorded immune exposures were likely present. The donor was CMV seronegative and belonged to the group of under 400 seronegative cohort members. A peripheral blood sample was collected from each donor, and TCR beta sequencing was performed on peripheral blood mononuclear cells. The Qiagen DNeasy Blood Extraction Kit was used to extract genomic DNA from the blood cell samples.

This TCR derives from a woman younger than 45 in good health and CMV-seronegative. Sequenced material: PBMCs. The sequence links TRBV27 to TRBJ2-3; the D gene assignment is ambiguous. The nucleotide sequence is TGTGCCAGCAGTACCTCACTCACAGATACGCAGTATTTT. Translated, this gives CASSTSLTDTQYF.